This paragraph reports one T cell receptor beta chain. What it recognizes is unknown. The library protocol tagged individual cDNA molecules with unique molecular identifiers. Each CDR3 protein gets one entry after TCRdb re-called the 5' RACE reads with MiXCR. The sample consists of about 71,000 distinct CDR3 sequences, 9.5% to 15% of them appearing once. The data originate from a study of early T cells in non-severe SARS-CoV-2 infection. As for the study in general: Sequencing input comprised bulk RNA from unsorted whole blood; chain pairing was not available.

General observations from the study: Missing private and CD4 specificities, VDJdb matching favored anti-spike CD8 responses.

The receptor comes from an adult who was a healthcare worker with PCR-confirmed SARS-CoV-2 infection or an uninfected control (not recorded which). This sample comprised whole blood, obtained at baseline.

CDR3 loop: CASSQAEGIQYF. CDR3 bases: TGTGCCAGCAGCCAAGCCGAAGGGATACAGTACTTC. The rearrangement links TRBV3-1 to TRBJ2-5; no clear D. The CDR3 loop spans 12 amino acids. Germline assignment: CDR1 LGHDT and CDR2 YNNKEL (reference sequence). Trimming took 1 base from V and 11 from J, leaving 11 bases between them.